The 30 T cell receptor beta chains below all came from one sample that was sequenced in a study of technical replicates of blood from a handful of donors. Clones were read by immunoSEQ multiplex PCR, and TCRdb kept only the in-frame ones, dropping some. This sample has approximately 93,000 clones, with around 94% found just once. Source material: T cells isolated from PBMCs. These receptors all come from a human donor in good health.

The chain has TRBV27 and TRBJ1-1; D not resolved. The ends were cut back, 6 bases at V and 6 bases at J, with 20 bases in the middle. The CDR3 consists of 15 residues. From germline, CDR1 is MNHEY and CDR2 SMNVEV (reference sequence). The CDR3 DNA reads as TGTGCCAGCAGCCCCTCTTCCGGGTTTGATGCTGAAGCTTTCTTT. This sequence encodes CASSPSSGFDAEAFF.

The CDR3 nucleotides read TGTGCCAGCATGTTCGGTAGCGCTTCCTACGAGCAGTACTTC. Protein product: CASMFGSASYEQYF. The chain links TRBV2 to TRBJ2-7, with a possible D match to TRBD2 (5 bases). Germline values: CDR1 SNHLY, CDR2 FYNNEI. The CDR3 length is 14 residues. V lost 7 bases, J lost 1 base, and 14 bases lay in between.

The chain recombines TRBV27 with TRBJ1-1, with TRBD1 as a possible D gene (6 bases). This CDR3 spans 16 amino acids. Germline V lookup: CDR1 MNHEY, CDR2 SMNVEV (reference sequence). Deletions cut 11 bases from V and 3 bases from J, with 25 bases between. The CDR3 region is CASASRGRGADTEAFF. CDR3 nucleotide sequence: TGTGCCTCGGCCTCCCGGGGGCGGGGGGCGGACACTGAAGCTTTCTTT.

The chain combines TRBV2 with TRBJ2-3, with a tentative D call TRBD2 (6 bases). CDR3 length equals 17 residues. The ends were cut back, 1 base at V and 3 bases at J, with 17 bases in the middle. Germline CDR1 SNHLY, CDR2 FYNNEI. The CDR3 region is CASSEGFGGYETDTQYF. The CDR3 DNA follows: TGTGCCAGCAGTGAAGGTTTCGGGGGTTATGAAACAGATACGCAGTATTTT.

J is TRBJ2-7 and V is TRBV6-1, with D possibly TRBD1 on 7 matching bases. The V gene's germline CDR1 is MNHNS and CDR2 SASEGT. V lost 5 bases and J lost 2, with 13 bases in between. The CDR3 totals 14 residues. CDR3 in DNA: TGTGCCAGCAGTATGGCGGGACAGACCTACGAGCAGTACTTC. It translates to CASSMAGQTYEQYF.

This clone appeared a single time. The chain is built from TRBV5-4 and TRBJ2-2; D remains ambiguous. The V end was cut by 0 bases, the J end by 1 base, with 7 bases between. Germline CDR1 SGHNT, CDR2 YYREEE (reference sequence). This CDR3 spans 15 amino acids. As DNA, the CDR3 is TGTGCCAGCAGCTTGGCTACCAAGAACACCGGGGAGCTGTTTTTT. This gives the protein CASSLATKNTGELFF.

The chain couples TRBV6-5 to TRBJ2-5; D might be TRBD1 (6 bases). The CDR3 is made up of 13 amino acids. The V gene lost 7 bases and the J gene lost 8 bases, with 17 bases spanning the gap. The germline CDR1 and CDR2 sequences are MNHEY and SVGAGI. The CDR3 loop reads CASTRGPPGTQYF. The CDR3 DNA reads as TGTGCCAGCACCAGGGGCCCCCCGGGAACCCAGTACTTC.

V is TRBV4-1 and J is TRBJ2-7; 7 nucleotides align to TRBD1. The ends lost 6 bases at V and 1 base at J; junction bases unmatched: 3. Germline V CDR1 and CDR2: MGHRA, YSYEKL. The CDR3 loop spans 13 amino acids. The CDR3 sequence is CASSYRGSYEQYF. In DNA, the CDR3 is TGCGCCAGCAGTTACAGGGGATCCTACGAGCAGTACTTC.

The chain uses TRBV28 and TRBJ1-5; D unclear. This CDR3 is 16 amino acids long. Germline CDR1 is MDHEN and CDR2 is SYDVKM. Trimming left V 5 bases short and J 0 bases short, with 14 bases between. CDR3 DNA sequence: TGTGCCAGCAGTGGCCGCGGGCAACATAGCAATCAGCCCCAGCATTTT. Translating it yields CASSGRGQHSNQPQHF.

The rearrangement joins TRBV29-1 to TRBJ1-3; 7 bases map to TRBD1. The CDR3 totals 15 residues. V trimming: 7 bases; J trimming: 2 bases; junction bases outside the gene matches: 11. Per germline, CDR1 SQVTM and CDR2 ANQGSEA. CDR3 sequence: CSGTTGTAPGNTIYF. The CDR3 nucleotides read TGCAGCGGCACCACAGGGACAGCCCCTGGAAACACCATATATTTT.

This chain connects TRBV30 to TRBJ1-2; D might be TRBD1 (6 bases). The CDR3 loop spans 11 amino acids. In germline, CDR1 is GTSNPN, CDR2 SVGIG (reference sequence). The ends were cut back, 4 bases at V and 10 bases at J, with 13 bases in the middle. The CDR3 DNA sequence: TGTGCCTGGAATGGACAGATTAACTACACCTTC. This codes for CAWNGQINYTF.

The chain recombines TRBV13 with TRBJ2-7, with a tentative D call TRBD1 (5 bases). V shed 1 base and J shed 1 base, with 14 bases lying between them. The CDR3 has 16 residues. CDR1 and CDR2 (germline): PRHDT, FYEKMQ (reference sequence). The CDR3 coding sequence is TGTGCCAGCAGCTTAGTAGTGGGGCGTGGTTCCTACGAGCAGTACTTC. Encoded protein: CASSLVVGRGSYEQYF.

This clone is a singleton in its sample. The chain is built from TRBV9 and TRBJ2-3; TRBD2 aligns across 10 bases. This CDR3 is 15 amino acids long. The J segment lost 5 bases and the V segment lost 4 bases, leaving 7 bases of the junction unmatched. Germline V gene sequence: CDR1 SGDLS, CDR2 YYNGEE. The CDR3 nucleotides are TGTGCCAGCAGCCCCAGCGGGGGGGCGGGAGATACGCAGTATTTT. This codes for CASSPSGGAGDTQYF.

V usage is TRBV7-3 and J usage is TRBJ2-3; 10 bases line up with TRBD2. CDR1 and CDR2 (germline): SGHTA, FQGTGA. The V and J ends lost 5 bases and 2 bases, in that order; junction bases with no gene match: 7. This CDR3 spans 16 amino acids. The CDR3 bases are TGTGCCAGCAGCGTCTATAGCGGGGGGTCCACAGATACGCAGTATTTT. This translates into CASSVYSGGSTDTQYF.

The chain couples TRBV2 to TRBJ2-3; the D gene is possibly TRBD2 (6 bases). Trimming removed 4 bases at V and 6 bases at J, with 8 bases between. The CDR3 sequence is 12 residues long. CDR1 SNHLY and CDR2 FYNNEI come from the germline V gene. The CDR3 spells CASSGGEDTQYF. The CDR3 DNA reads TGTGCCAGCAGTGGGGGGGAGGATACGCAGTATTTT. Filled out from reference TRBV2 and TRBJ2-3, the complete variable domain reads EPEVTQTPSHQVTQMGQEVILRCVPISNHLYFYWYRQILGQKVEFLVSFYNNEISEKSEIFDDQFSVERPDGSNFTLKIRSTKLEDSAMYFCASSGGEDTQYFGPGTRLTVL.

CDR3 sequence reads: CASSLSSAGGNEQFF. In nucleotides, the CDR3 is TGTGCCAGCAGTTTATCTAGCGCCGGGGGGAATGAGCAGTTCTTC. V gene TRBV27 combines with J gene TRBJ2-1, with 7 positions matching TRBD2. CDR1 MNHEY and CDR2 SMNVEV come from the germline V gene (reference sequence). The J segment lost 7 bases and the V segment lost 0 bases, leaving 6 bases of the junction unmatched. This CDR3 spans 15 amino acids.

This clone is a singleton in its sample. The chain carries TRBV5-1 and TRBJ1-1, with TRBD1 as a possible D gene (6 bases). Looked up from germline, CDR1 is SGHRS and CDR2 is YFSETQ. Trimming took 3 bases from V and 3 from J, leaving 12 bases between them. The CDR3 runs to 14 residues. CDR3: CASSSQGGDTEAFF. The DNA for the CDR3 is TGCGCCAGCAGCTCACAGGGAGGGGACACTGAAGCTTTCTTT.

This clone was counted a few times. The J gene is TRBJ1-1, the V gene TRBV25-1; D is uncertain. The V end was cut by 4 bases, the J end by 0 bases, with 6 bases between. CDR3 size: 13 residues. The germline CDR1 and CDR2 sequences are MGHDK and SYGVNS. This chain's CDR3 is CASSANLNTEAFF. The CDR3 coding sequence is TGTGCCAGCAGTGCAAACTTGAACACTGAAGCTTTCTTT.

This sequence joins TRBV4-2 and TRBJ2-7; tentatively, D is TRBD2 (6 bases). This CDR3 is 14 amino acids long. V lost 1 base, J lost 5 bases, and 12 bases lay in between. CDR1 and CDR2 (germline): LGHNA, YNFKEQ. The CDR3 sequence is CASSQGAGTNEQYF. In DNA, the CDR3 is TGTGCCAGCAGCCAAGGCGCGGGAACCAACGAGCAGTACTTC.

The chain carries TRBV15 and TRBJ2-7, with 7 nucleotides matching TRBD2. CDR3 length: 16 amino acids. V shed 0 bases and J 6 bases; nucleotides not matched to a gene: 11. Germline V gene lookup returns CDR1 LNHNV and CDR2 YYDKDF (reference sequence). The chain's CDR3 is CATSRDHFGGRGEQYF. CDR3 bases: TGTGCCACCAGCAGAGATCATTTTGGCGGGAGAGGCGAGCAGTACTTC.

V is TRBV5-4 and J is TRBJ1-1; D perhaps matches TRBD1 (5 bases). The CDR3 is 13 amino acids. The germline CDR1 and CDR2 sequences are SGHNT and YYREEE (reference sequence). V was cut by 2 bases and J by 5 bases, with 10 bases left in between. DNA for the CDR3: TGTGCCAGCAGCTTCCACGGGGGTACTGAAGCTTTCTTT. Translation gives CASSFHGGTEAFF. The complete variable domain, with remaining parts taken from reference TRBV5-4 and TRBJ1-1, reads ETGVTQSPTHLIKTRGQQVTLRCSSQSGHNTVSWYQQALGQGPQFIFQYYREEENGRGNFPPRFSGLQFPNYSSELNVNALELDDSALYLCASSFHGGTEAFFGQGTRLTVV.

This chain connects TRBV2 to TRBJ1-2; D gene unclear. The germline V and J ends were trimmed by 3 bases and 0 bases, with 5 bases remaining between them. Germline V gene data show CDR1 as SNHLY and CDR2 as FYNNEI. The CDR3 is 13 amino acids. Here the CDR3 DNA reads TGTGCCAGCAGTGATACAGCTAACTATGGCTACACCTTC. Protein product: CASSDTANYGYTF.

The chain joins TRBV6-5 to TRBJ2-1; a weak D match, TRBD2 (7 bases). Deletions cut 6 bases from V and 5 bases from J, with 17 bases between. This CDR3 is built from 15 residues. Looked up from germline, CDR1 is MNHEY and CDR2 is SVGAGI. The CDR3 DNA reads as TGTGCCAGCAGGGGCGCGGGGGCCCTTAACAATGAGCAGTTCTTC. It encodes CASRGAGALNNEQFF.

The V and J genes are TRBV28 and TRBJ2-5; D may be TRBD2 (5 bases). The CDR3 is 15 residues long. V was clipped by 3 bases and J by 4 bases, with 15 bases between them. Germline V lookup: CDR1 MDHEN, CDR2 SYDVKM. The chain's CDR3 is CASSFSTGYGETQYF. Here the CDR3 DNA reads TGTGCCAGCAGTTTCTCTACGGGATATGGAGAGACCCAGTACTTC.

The CDR3 loop reads CASSGAGGGLYNEQFF. The CDR3 DNA reads TGTGCCAGCAGCGGAGCGGGAGGGGGCTTATACAATGAGCAGTTCTTC. V usage is TRBV7-9 and J usage is TRBJ2-1; 10 bases match TRBD2. CDR1 SEHNR and CDR2 FQNEAQ come from the germline V gene (reference sequence). This CDR3 contains 16 residues. Losses at the gene ends were 5 bases for V and 4 bases for J; bases not matched to a gene: 8.

CDR3 nucleotides: TGCGCCAGCAGGGGAGTCCCGCAGAACACTGAAGCTTTCTTT. It is translated as CASRGVPQNTEAFF. The J gene is TRBJ1-1, the V gene TRBV5-1; D remains unclear. The germline gives CDR1 SGHRS, CDR2 YFSETQ. This CDR3 has 14 amino acids. Trimming shortened V by 5 bases and J by 1 base, and 12 bases separated the two germline ends.

The chain employs TRBV5-1 and TRBJ2-1; D may be TRBD1 (6 bases). The V gene's germline CDR1 is SGHRS and CDR2 YFSETQ. There are 16 residues in the CDR3. V lost 4 bases to trimming and J lost 0 bases, with 14 bases between them. The CDR3: CASSQSTGSSYNEQFF. For the CDR3, the DNA is TGCGCCAGCAGCCAGTCGACAGGCAGCTCCTACAATGAGCAGTTCTTC.

The chain carries TRBV5-4 and TRBJ1-4, with D maybe TRBD1 (5 bases). The V and J ends lost 2 bases and 11 bases respectively, with 13 bases between them. CDR1 and CDR2 (germline): SGHNT, YYREEE (reference sequence). This CDR3 comprises 13 residues. As DNA, the CDR3 is TGTGCCAGCAGCTTTGGGGGGAGAGAGAAACTGTTTTTT. This encodes CASSFGGREKLFF.

This rearrangement joins TRBV9 to TRBJ1-1; a possible D gene is TRBD1 (5 bases). In germline, CDR1 is SGDLS, CDR2 YYNGEE. CDR3 length: 14 residues. V shed 1 base and J shed 3 bases, with 10 bases lying between them. The CDR3 region is CASSVTGGDTEAFF. In nucleotides, the CDR3 is TGTGCCAGCAGCGTAACGGGGGGGGACACTGAAGCTTTCTTT.

The rearrangement links TRBV7-2 to TRBJ2-1; 13 nucleotides match TRBD2. The CDR3 covers 15 residues. CDR1 and CDR2 from the germline V gene are SGHTA and FQGNSA. The V and J ends lost 4 bases and 6 bases, in that order; junction bases with no gene match: 3. CDR3 nucleotide sequence: TGTGCCAGCAGCTCCCGGACTAGCGGGGGCAATGAGCAGTTCTTC. Translated: CASSSRTSGGNEQFF.